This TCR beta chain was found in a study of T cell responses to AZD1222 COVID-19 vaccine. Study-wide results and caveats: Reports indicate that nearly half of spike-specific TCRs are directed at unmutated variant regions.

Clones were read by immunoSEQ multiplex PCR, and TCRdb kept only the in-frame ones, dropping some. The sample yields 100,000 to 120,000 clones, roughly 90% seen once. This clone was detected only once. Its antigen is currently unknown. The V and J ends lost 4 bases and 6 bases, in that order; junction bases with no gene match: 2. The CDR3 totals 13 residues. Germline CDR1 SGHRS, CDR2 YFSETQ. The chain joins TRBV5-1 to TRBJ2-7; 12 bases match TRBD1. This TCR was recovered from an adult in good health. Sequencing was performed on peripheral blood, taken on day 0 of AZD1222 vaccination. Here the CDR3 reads CASSAGQGAEQYF. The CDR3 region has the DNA TGCGCCAGCAGCGCGGGACAGGGGGCCGAGCAGTACTTC.